This TCR beta chain was identified in a study of CXCR3-negative and CXCR3-positive naive CD8 T cells. In preparing the TRB cDNA libraries, 5' RACE with UMI labels was used. TCRdb reprocessed the 5' RACE reads and stores each CDR3 protein as one record, lacking DNA. The sample holds 100,000 to 150,000 distinct CDR3 sequences. CD45RO-CCR7+CD27+CD95- expression identified naive CD8+ T cells. Study-wide findings and caveats: Memory CD8+ cells showed much lower diversity, while both naive subsets displayed comparably high diversity.

As to this clonotype: Its antigen remains unknown.

The CDR3 sequence is 14 residues long. Germline CDR1 reads SQVTM; CDR2 reads ANQGSEA. Source material: naive CXCR3- CD8+ T cells from blood. Subset specified: CD45RO-CCR7+CD27+CD95- naive CD8+ T cells lacking CXCR3 (TNR3-). The chain is built from TRBV29-1 and TRBJ2-1; TCRdb proposes TRBD1, but this gene call is untestable without DNA. The receptor's source is a human donor in good health. Some clones in this sample may be carry-over from other donors' samples. Here the CDR3 reads CSGIQGFPYNEQFF.